Following are 11 T cell receptor beta chains from one sample sequenced in a study of graft-versus-host responses after intestinal transplantation. Some clones are missing from TCRdb's copy, which holds only in-frame ones; the method was immunoSEQ multiplex PCR. This sample has over 100,000 clones, with more than 80% found just once. Their specific antigens are unknown. The sequenced sample was unstimulated CD4+ T cells sorted from spleen or lymph node cells, obtained before transplant. The receptor source for this set is a human donor who was the organ donor for an intestinal transplant.

The chain combines TRBV27 with TRBJ1-2; D not resolved. The CDR3 loop spans 13 amino acids. Germline CDR1 and CDR2: MNHEY and SMNVEV (reference sequence). V was pared by 5 bases and J by 5 bases, with 12 bases between. The CDR3 region has the DNA TGTGCCAGCAGTGCTCATGGTGGATATGGCTACACCTTC. It codes for CASSAHGGYGYTF.

This clone has more than one count but fewer than ten. The J gene is TRBJ1-3, the V gene TRBV6-6; D unresolved. V was cut by 6 bases and J by 0 bases, with 9 bases left in between. Per germline, CDR1 MNHNY and CDR2 SVGAGI (reference sequence). The CDR3 has 14 amino acids. CDR3 coding DNA: TGTGCCAGCAGCTACGGGCGCTCTGGAAACACCATATATTTT. Protein product: CASSYGRSGNTIYF.

V gene TRBV6-6 combines with J gene TRBJ1-1, with no clear D. Trimming pared 1 base from V and 4 bases from J, leaving 10 bases between. There are 14 residues in the CDR3. Germline V lookup: CDR1 MNHNY, CDR2 SVGAGI (reference sequence). CDR3 sequence (DNA): TGTGCCAGCAGTTACTTTGGTGAAGGCACTGAAGCTTTCTTT. It encodes CASSYFGEGTEAFF.

The chain uses TRBV10-3 and TRBJ2-3; tentatively, D is TRBD2 (6 bases). The CDR3 spans 15 residues. Trimming left V 4 bases short and J 5 bases short, with 16 bases between. In germline, CDR1 is ENHRY, CDR2 SYGVKD. For the CDR3, the DNA is TGTGCCATCAGTGTATCGGGAGACAGTGGAGATACGCAGTATTTT. Its protein is CAISVSGDSGDTQYF.

This sequence joins TRBV6-6 and TRBJ1-2; no reliable D call. There are 13 residues in the CDR3. Germline CDR1 MNHNY, CDR2 SVGAGI (reference sequence). Trimming removed 2 bases at V and 7 bases at J, with 11 bases between. The CDR3 here is CASSYNGILGYTF. As DNA, the CDR3 is TGTGCCAGCAGTTACAATGGGATCCTTGGCTACACCTTC.

The rearrangement joins TRBV9 to TRBJ2-2, with no clear D. CDR1 and CDR2 (germline): SGDLS, YYNGEE. This CDR3 region has 14 residues. Trimming shortened V by 1 base and J by 6 bases, and 10 bases separated the two germline ends. The DNA of the CDR3 is TGTGCCAGCAGCGTACTCGACTCCTCCGGGGAGCTGTTTTTT. Amino acids: CASSVLDSSGELFF.

Only one count was recorded for this clone. For the CDR3, the DNA is TGTGCCAGCAGCCTCACAGGGGATACGCAGTATTTT. Its protein product is CASSLTGDTQYF. The chain combines TRBV7-3 with TRBJ2-3; D perhaps matches TRBD1 (6 bases). CDR3 length equals 12 residues. V was cut by 5 bases and J by 6 bases, with 9 bases left in between. CDR1 is SGHTA and CDR2 is FQGTGA in the germline V gene. Drawing the rest from reference TRBV7-3 and TRBJ2-3, the complete variable domain is GAGVSQTPSNKVTEKGKYVELRCDPISGHTALYWYRQSLGQGPEFLIYFQGTGAADDSGLPNDRFFAVRPEGSVSTLKIQRTERGDSAVYLCASSLTGDTQYFGPGTRLTVL.

CDR3 nucleotides: TGTGCCAGCAGCGTAGGCCCTATTCATGCGGGGCCGGAGACCCAGTACTTC. Its translation is CASSVGPIHAGPETQYF. The V call is TRBV9, the J call TRBJ2-5; D may be TRBD2 (6 bases). Trimming cost V 0 bases and J 5 bases, with 20 bases left between them. Germline V gene sequence: CDR1 SGDLS, CDR2 YYNGEE. CDR3 length: 17 residues.

The J gene is TRBJ2-7, the V gene TRBV19; D is uncertain. Germline lookup yields CDR1 LNHDA and CDR2 SQIVND (reference sequence). V lost 9 bases to trimming and J lost 0 bases, with 12 bases between them. The CDR3 has 13 amino acids. The chain's CDR3 is CASAATISYEQYF. The CDR3 region has the DNA TGTGCCAGCGCGGCCACAATCTCCTACGAGCAGTACTTC.

The chain links TRBV6-6 to TRBJ1-1, with 8 bases that match TRBD1. The CDR3 contains 12 residues. CDR1 and CDR2 (germline): MNHNY, SVGAGI (reference sequence). Unmatched junction bases numbered 2, after V lost 4 bases and J lost 7 bases. CDR3 sequence (DNA): TGTGCCAGCAGTTCACAGGGGGGTGAAGCTTTCTTT. It translates to CASSSQGGEAFF.

The rearrangement joins TRBV5-1 to TRBJ1-4; D unresolved. This CDR3 comprises 14 residues. The V end lost 1 base, the J end lost 8 bases, and 12 bases lay between the germline ends. Germline V lookup: CDR1 SGHRS, CDR2 YFSETQ. In nucleotides, the CDR3 is TGCGCCAGCAGCTTGCAAATACACTACGAAAAACTGTTTTTT. Protein: CASSLQIHYEKLFF.